The clone carrying this TCR beta chain was found many times. No antigen is known for it. The sample belongs to a study of breast tumors, draining lymph nodes, adjacent tissues. TCRdb used MiXCR to reprocess the multiplex PCR reads, holding one entry per CDR3 protein. The sample contains 150,000 to 200,000 distinct CDR3 sequences, 33% of which appear only once. Breast cancer patients provided tissue from their axillary draining lymph nodes. Study-level points and caveats: Compared with lymph nodes, tumors were less diverse; compared with nontumor tissue, more. Data only fit, rather than demonstrated, lymph node origin of most tumor T cells.

The V end was cut by 1 base, the J end by 5 bases, with 8 bases between. The CDR3 covers 13 residues. This clonotype was sampled from a female donor with breast cancer. Some clones in this sample may be carry-over from other donors' samples. The V call is TRBV12-3 or TRBV12-4, the J call TRBJ1-2; D gene unclear. The sample was axillary lymph node tissue. The CDR3 sequence: CASSLVASYGYTF. CDR3 nucleotides: TGTGCCAGCAGTTTAGTTGCTTCTTATGGCTACACCTTC.